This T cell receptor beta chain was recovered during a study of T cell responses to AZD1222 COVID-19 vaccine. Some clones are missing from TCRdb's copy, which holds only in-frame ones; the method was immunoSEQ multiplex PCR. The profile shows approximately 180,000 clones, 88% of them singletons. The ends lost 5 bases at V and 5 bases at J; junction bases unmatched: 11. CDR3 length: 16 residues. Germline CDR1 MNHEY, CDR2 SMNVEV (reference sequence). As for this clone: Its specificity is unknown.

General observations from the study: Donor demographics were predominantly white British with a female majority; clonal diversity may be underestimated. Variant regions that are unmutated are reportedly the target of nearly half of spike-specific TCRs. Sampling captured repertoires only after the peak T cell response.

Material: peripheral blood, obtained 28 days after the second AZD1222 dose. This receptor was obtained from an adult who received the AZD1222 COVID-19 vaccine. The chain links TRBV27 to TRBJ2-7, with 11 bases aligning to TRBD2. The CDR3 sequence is CASSPLAGGPLNEQYF. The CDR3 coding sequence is TGTGCCAGCAGTCCATTAGCGGGAGGGCCTTTGAACGAGCAGTACTTC.